This T cell receptor beta chain was identified in a study of T cell changes during pregnancy in multiple sclerosis. In germline, CDR1 is SGHVS, CDR2 FNYEAQ. V was pared by 1 base and J by 4 bases, with 21 bases between. The CDR3 is 18 amino acids. Here immunoSEQ multiplex PCR was the method, and the copy in TCRdb shows in-frame clones only, minus some. Of about 67,000 clones listed, 75% to 95% are singletons. This clonotype originated in a female donor with multiple sclerosis, enrolled in a pregnancy study. J is TRBJ2-3 and V is TRBV7-6; D is perhaps TRBD1 (5 bases). The sequences come from peripheral blood, collected in the first trimester of pregnancy. The CDR3 DNA is TGTGCCAGCAGCTTAGGGACCGGACACAGGCTCCGTCCAGATACGCAGTATTTT. Protein product: CASSLGTGHRLRPDTQYF.